The 8 T cell receptor beta chains in this list originate from one sample, sequenced in a study of blood T cell repertoires in COVID-19. Using immunoSEQ multiplex PCR, the repertoire was profiled, and TCRdb retains in-frame clones only, with some absent. The profile shows around 310,000 clones, around 90% of them singletons. Sequencing was done on a sample of peripheral blood. Receptors were obtained from a woman aged 40 to 50 with COVID-19, enrolled during active disease.

The gene calls are TRBV6-5 and TRBJ2-7, with 7 bases aligning to TRBD2. CDR3 length equals 13 residues. The trim removed 6 bases at V and 1 base at J, leaving 3 bases unmatched. Per germline, CDR1 MNHEY and CDR2 SVGAGI. CDR3 nucleotide sequence: TGTGCCAGCAGGGGGACTACTTCCTACGAGCAGTACTTC. Its translation is CASRGTTSYEQYF.

This clone was seen a single time. This sequence joins TRBV5-4 and TRBJ2-2; 7 bases match TRBD2. With V trimmed by 2 bases and J by 6 bases, 7 bases remained unmatched. Germline values: CDR1 SGHNT, CDR2 YYREEE (reference sequence). This CDR3 comprises 15 residues. Here the CDR3 reads CASSFYGRIAGELFF. The DNA for the CDR3 is TGTGCCAGCAGCTTCTACGGGAGGATTGCCGGGGAGCTGTTTTTT.

This rearrangement joins TRBV28 to TRBJ1-5; a weak D match, TRBD1 (5 bases). V was clipped by 8 bases and J by 2 bases, with 7 bases between them. Germline CDR1 reads MDHEN; CDR2 reads SYDVKM. The CDR3 covers 12 residues. In nucleotides, the CDR3 is TGTGCCAGCGCGGGGGGCAATCAGCCCCAGCATTTT. Translating gives CASAGGNQPQHF.

Only one count was recorded for this clone. The chain recombines TRBV9 with TRBJ2-2, with D uncertain. The V gene lost 0 bases and the J gene lost 5 bases, with 8 bases spanning the gap. Looked up from germline, CDR1 is SGDLS and CDR2 is YYNGEE. This CDR3 is built from 14 residues. This chain's CDR3 is CASSVGSGTGELFF. CDR3 coding DNA: TGTGCCAGCAGCGTAGGCTCCGGGACCGGGGAGCTGTTTTTT.

This clone was picked up a small number of times. V gene TRBV5-6 combines with J gene TRBJ1-2, with D unresolved. This CDR3 has 12 amino acids. Trimming left V 5 bases short and J 2 bases short, with 7 bases between. CDR1 is SGHDT and CDR2 is YYEEEE in the germline V gene. Written as DNA, the CDR3 is TGTGCCAGCAGTGCAGGAAACTATGGCTACACCTTC. Amino acid sequence: CASSAGNYGYTF.

This chain connects TRBV7-2 to TRBJ2-5; D gene ambiguous. This CDR3 is 14 amino acids long. Germline CDR1 reads SGHTA; CDR2 reads FQGNSA. Trimming cost V 2 bases and J 5 bases, with 12 bases left between them. The CDR3 loop reads CASSLLRVGETQYF. The CDR3 coding sequence is TGTGCCAGCAGCTTATTACGGGTTGGGGAGACCCAGTACTTC.

This clone was seen just once. V and J are TRBV5-1 and TRBJ2-5, with 8 bases aligning to TRBD2. The CDR3 extends over 15 amino acids. The J segment lost 2 bases and the V segment lost 9 bases, leaving 12 bases of the junction unmatched. Per germline, CDR1 SGHRS and CDR2 YFSETQ. The CDR3 DNA is TGCGCCACCTACGGAACCGGGGGGGGTCAAGAGACCCAGTACTTC. As protein: CATYGTGGGQETQYF.

This clone was detected ten times or more. The chain is built from TRBV28 and TRBJ2-1; D is ambiguous. The CDR3 has 14 residues. V was cut by 3 bases and J by 7 bases, with 13 bases left in between. Germline-derived CDR1 and CDR2 are MDHEN and SYDVKM. CDR3: CASSFPPPTNEQFF. The DNA for the CDR3 is TGTGCCAGCAGTTTCCCCCCCCCTACGAATGAGCAGTTCTTC.